This T cell receptor (beta chain) came from a study of cytomegalovirus exposure and HLA in healthy donors. Study background: The Caucasian-associated ancestry cluster held roughly 80% of 398 genotyped donors.

A remark on this clone: Its antigen is currently unknown.

Study-wide results and caveats: Researchers had no immune exposure information except CMV serostatus available.

PCR was performed using 60 Vbeta and 13 Jbeta primers. Sequencing was performed with immunoSEQ multiplex PCR; in TCRdb, only in-frame clones are kept and a portion is missing. The table lists roughly 200,000 clones, 77% of them singletons. The CDR3 totals 15 residues. Germline lookup yields CDR1 MNHEY and CDR2 SMNVEV (reference sequence). The V gene end was trimmed by 2 bases and the J gene end by 2 bases; junction bases not matched to a gene: 2. This TCR was sampled from a woman aged 25 to 39 in good health and CMV-seropositive. The chain joins TRBV27 to TRBJ2-2; 7 bases are shared with TRBD2. Sequenced sample: PBMCs. The CDR3 spells CASSLTSVNTGELFF. CDR3 DNA: TGTGCCAGCAGTTTAACTAGCGTTAACACCGGGGAGCTGTTTTTT.